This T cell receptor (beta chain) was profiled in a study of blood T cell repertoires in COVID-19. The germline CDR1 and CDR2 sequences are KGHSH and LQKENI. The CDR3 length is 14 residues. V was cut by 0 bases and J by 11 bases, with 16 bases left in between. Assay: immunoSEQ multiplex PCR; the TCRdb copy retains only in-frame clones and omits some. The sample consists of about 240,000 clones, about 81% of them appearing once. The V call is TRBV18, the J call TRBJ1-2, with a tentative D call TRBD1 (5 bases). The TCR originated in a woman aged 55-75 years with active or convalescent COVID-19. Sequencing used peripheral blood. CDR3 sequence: CASSPPALPEGYTF. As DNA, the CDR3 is TGTGCCAGCTCACCACCGGCACTCCCGGAGGGGTACACCTTC.